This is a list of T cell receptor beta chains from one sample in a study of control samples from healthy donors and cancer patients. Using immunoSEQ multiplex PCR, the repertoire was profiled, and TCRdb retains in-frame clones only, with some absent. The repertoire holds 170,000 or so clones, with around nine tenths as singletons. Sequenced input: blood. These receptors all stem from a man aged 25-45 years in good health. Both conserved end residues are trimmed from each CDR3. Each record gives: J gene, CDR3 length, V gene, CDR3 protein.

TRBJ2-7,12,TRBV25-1,ASSDGLSHYEQY
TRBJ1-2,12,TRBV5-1,ASNRVGTNYGYT
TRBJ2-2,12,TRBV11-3,ASSAGQGPGELF
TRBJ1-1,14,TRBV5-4,ASSLGGGSRNTEAF
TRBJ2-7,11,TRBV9,ASSEGQGYEQY
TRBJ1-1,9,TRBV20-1,SGAYGTEAF
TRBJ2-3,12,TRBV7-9,ASSLTGGSDTQY
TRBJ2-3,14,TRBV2,ASTRRRQGGTDTQY
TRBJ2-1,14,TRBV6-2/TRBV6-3,ASSPTSGGRGNEQF
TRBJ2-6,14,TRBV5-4,ASSLGRDSGANVLT
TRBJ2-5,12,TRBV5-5,ASSLGQNQETQY
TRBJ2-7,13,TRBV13,ASSLRDRGRYEQY
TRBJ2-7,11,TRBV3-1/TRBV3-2,ASSQDLGVEQY
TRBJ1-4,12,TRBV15,ATSRAGSGEKLF
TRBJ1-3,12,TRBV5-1,ASSWGQGRNTIY
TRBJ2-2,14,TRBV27,ASSLFGGANTGELF
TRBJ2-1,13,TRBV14,ASSARLAGGNEQF
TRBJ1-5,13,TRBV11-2,ASSPGVVGNQPQH